This TCR beta chain is drawn from a study of blood T cells in healthy people across ages. PCR was performed a second time for about 7 to 12 cycles using a sample-barcoded 5' primer and a J-beta primer mix. Each CDR3 protein is one row after TCRdb ran MiXCR on the 5' RACE reads. The sample holds over 500,000 distinct CDR3 sequences, under 65% seen once. CDR3 length equals 15 residues. V shed 1 base and J shed 8 bases, with 17 bases lying between them. CDR1 is MNHNY, CDR2 SVGAGI, per germline (reference sequence). The chain carries TRBV6-6 and TRBJ1-1, with D perhaps matching TRBD1 (6 bases). The TCR was taken from a woman of 80 years or more in good health. Sequencing was carried out using blood. The CDR3, as DNA: TGTGCCAGCAGTTACTTGGCAGGGGCGAAACCCGAAGCTTTCTTT. Protein: CASSYLAGAKPEAFF.